The clone carrying this TCR beta chain has just a few counts. This entry belongs to a study of blood T cells in healthy people across ages. Through a sample-barcoded 5' primer and a J-beta primer mix, a second PCR was run for roughly 6 to 12 cycles. TCRdb recomputed calls from the 5' RACE reads with MiXCR, one row per CDR3 protein. The sample shows about 1.8 million distinct CDR3 sequences, 49% of them seen only once. Trimming shortened V by 0 bases and J by 2 bases, and 13 bases separated the two germline ends. Germline values: CDR1 DFQATT, CDR2 SNEGSKA (reference sequence). The CDR3 runs to 15 residues.

The rearrangement uses TRBV20-1 and TRBJ1-2; the D is unclear. This receptor was taken from a woman in her thirties or forties in good health. The sample comprised blood. The CDR3 DNA is TGCAGTGCTAGAGATCCTGGGCTAGCGAACTATGGCTACACCTTC. Amino acids: CSARDPGLANYGYTF.